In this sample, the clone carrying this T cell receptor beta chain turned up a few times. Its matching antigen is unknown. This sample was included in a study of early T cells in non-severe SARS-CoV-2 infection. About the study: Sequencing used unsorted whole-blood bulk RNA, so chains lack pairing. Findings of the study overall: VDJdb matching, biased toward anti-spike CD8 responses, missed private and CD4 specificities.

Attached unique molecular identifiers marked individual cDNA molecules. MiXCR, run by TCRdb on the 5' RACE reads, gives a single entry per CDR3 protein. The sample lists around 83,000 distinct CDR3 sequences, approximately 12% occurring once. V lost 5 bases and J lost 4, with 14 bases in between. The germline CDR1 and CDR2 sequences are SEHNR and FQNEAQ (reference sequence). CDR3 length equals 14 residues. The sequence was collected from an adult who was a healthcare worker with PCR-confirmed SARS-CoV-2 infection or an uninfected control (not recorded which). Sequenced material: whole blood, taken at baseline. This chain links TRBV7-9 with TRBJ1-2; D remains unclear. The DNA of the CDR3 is TGTGCCAGCAGCCGCTCTGGGCAGATCTATGGCTACACCTTC. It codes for CASSRSGQIYGYTF. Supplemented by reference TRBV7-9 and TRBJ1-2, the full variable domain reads DTGVSQNPRHKITKRGQNVTFRCDPISEHNRLYWYRQTLGQGPEFLTYFQNEAQLEKSRLLSDRFSAERPKGSFSTLEIQRTEQGDSAMYLCASSRSGQIYGYTFGSGTRLTVV.